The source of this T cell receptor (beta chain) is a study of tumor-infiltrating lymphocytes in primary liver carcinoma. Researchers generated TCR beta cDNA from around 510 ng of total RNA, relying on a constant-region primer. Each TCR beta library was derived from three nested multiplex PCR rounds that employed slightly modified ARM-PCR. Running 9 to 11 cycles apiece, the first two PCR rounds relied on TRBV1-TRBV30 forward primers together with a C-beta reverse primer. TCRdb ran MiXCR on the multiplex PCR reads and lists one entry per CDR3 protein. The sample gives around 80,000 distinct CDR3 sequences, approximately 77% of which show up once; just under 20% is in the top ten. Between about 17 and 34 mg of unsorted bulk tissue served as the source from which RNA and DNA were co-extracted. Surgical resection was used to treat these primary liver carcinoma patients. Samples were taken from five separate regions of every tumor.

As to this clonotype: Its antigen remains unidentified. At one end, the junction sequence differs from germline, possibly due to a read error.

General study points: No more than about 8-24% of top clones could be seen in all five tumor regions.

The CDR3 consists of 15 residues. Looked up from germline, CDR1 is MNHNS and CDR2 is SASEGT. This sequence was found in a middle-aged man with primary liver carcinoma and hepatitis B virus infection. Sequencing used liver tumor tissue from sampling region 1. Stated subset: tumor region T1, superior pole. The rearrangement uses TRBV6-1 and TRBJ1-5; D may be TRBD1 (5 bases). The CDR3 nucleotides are TGTGTCAGCAGTGAAGCCGTAAGAGGGGTTCATCCCCAGCATTTT. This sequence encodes CVSSEAVRGVHPQHF.